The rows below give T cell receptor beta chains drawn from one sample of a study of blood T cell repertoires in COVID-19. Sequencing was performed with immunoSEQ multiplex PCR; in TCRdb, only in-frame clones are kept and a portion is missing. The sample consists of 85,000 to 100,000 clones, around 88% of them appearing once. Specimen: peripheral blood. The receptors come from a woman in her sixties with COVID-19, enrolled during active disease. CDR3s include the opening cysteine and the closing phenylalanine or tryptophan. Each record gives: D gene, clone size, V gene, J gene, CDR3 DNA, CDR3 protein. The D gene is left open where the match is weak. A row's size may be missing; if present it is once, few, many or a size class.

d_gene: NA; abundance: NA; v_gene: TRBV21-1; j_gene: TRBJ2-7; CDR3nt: TGTGCCAGCAGCGCAAGATCTAGACCCACCCAAGGAAGAGGGGAGCAGTACTTC; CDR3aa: CASSARSRPTQGRGEQYF
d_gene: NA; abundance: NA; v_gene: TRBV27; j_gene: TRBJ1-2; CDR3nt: TGTGCCAGCAGTTTATATAACGGTGATGGCTACACCTTC; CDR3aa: CASSLYNGDGYTF
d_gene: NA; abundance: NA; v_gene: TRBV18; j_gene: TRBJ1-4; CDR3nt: TGTGCCAGCTCACGGGGGGAGGATGAAAAACTGTTTTTT; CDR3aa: CASSRGEDEKLFF
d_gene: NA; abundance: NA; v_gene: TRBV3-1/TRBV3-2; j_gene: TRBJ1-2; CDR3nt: TGTGCCAGCAGTCCACATCGGAGTTCAGATGGCTACACCTTC; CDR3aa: CASSPHRSSDGYTF
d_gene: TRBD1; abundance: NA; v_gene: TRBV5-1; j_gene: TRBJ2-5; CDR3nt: TGCGCCAGCAGCTTGGGAGACAGGGGTTGGGAGACCCAGTACTTC; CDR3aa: CASSLGDRGWETQYF
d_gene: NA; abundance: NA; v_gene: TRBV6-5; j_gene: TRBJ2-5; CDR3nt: TGTGCCAGCAGGAGATTGGAGACCCAGTACTTC; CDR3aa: CASRRLETQYF
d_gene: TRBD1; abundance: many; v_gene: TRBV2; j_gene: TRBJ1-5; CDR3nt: TGTGCCAGCAGCGCCGGGACAGGGGGCGGTCAGCCCCAGCATTTT; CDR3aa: CASSAGTGGGQPQHF
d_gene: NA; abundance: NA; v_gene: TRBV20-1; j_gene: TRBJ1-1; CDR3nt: TGCAGTCCCCGCGTGAACACTGAAGCTTTCTTT; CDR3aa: CSPRVNTEAFF
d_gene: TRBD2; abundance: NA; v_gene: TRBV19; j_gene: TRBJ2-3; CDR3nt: TGTGCCAGTAGTATGTGGGTTCTAGCGGGGAGTCGCACAGATACGCAGTATTTT; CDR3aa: CASSMWVLAGSRTDTQYF
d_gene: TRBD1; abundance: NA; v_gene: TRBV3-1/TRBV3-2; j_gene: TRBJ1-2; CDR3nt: TGTGCCAGCAGCCAAACCGGGACAGGGGTCGGCTACACCTTC; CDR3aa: CASSQTGTGVGYTF
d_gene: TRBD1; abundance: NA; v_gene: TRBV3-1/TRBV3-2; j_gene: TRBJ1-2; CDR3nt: TGTGCCAGCAGTCTCGGGGACAGGGGGAGCTACACCTTC; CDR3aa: CASSLGDRGSYTF
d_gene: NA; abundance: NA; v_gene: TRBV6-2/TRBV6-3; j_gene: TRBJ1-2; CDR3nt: TGTGCCAGCAGTTACGGGAGGGGTTCGTCAGCCCACTATGGCTACACCTTC; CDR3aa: CASSYGRGSSAHYGYTF
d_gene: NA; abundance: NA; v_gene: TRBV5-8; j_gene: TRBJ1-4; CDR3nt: TGTGCCAGCAGCTTGGCTGGGGCGTATAATGAAAAACTGTTTTTT; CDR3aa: CASSLAGAYNEKLFF
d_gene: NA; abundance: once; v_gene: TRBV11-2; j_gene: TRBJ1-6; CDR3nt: TGTGCCAGCAGCCCTACGACACTTCCACCCCTCCACTTT; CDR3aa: CASSPTTLPPLHF
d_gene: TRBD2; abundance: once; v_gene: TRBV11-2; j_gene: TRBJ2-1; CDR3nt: TGTGCCAGCAGCTTAGGGGGCGGGACTAGCTCCTACAATGAGCAGTTCTTC; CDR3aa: CASSLGGGTSSYNEQFF
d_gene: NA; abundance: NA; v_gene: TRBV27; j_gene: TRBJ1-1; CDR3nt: TGTGCCAGCAGCCGGTTGATGCGGAACACTGAAGCTTTCTTT; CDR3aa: CASSRLMRNTEAFF
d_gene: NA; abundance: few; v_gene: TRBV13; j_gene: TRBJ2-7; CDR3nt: TGTGCCAGCAGCTCGACAGTTACCTACGAGCAGTACTTC; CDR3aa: CASSSTVTYEQYF
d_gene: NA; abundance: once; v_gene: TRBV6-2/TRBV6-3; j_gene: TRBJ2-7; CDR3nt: TGTGCCAGCAGTTACTTTTGGGAGCGGTACGAGCAGTACTTC; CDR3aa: CASSYFWERYEQYF
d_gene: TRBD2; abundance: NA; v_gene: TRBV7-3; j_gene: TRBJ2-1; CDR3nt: TGTGCCAGCAGCTTAAGACTAGCCGACAATGAGCAGTTCTTC; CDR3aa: CASSLRLADNEQFF
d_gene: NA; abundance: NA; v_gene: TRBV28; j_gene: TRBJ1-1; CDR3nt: TGTGCCAGCAGAGGGGGTACGAACACTGAAGCTTTCTTT; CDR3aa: CASRGGTNTEAFF
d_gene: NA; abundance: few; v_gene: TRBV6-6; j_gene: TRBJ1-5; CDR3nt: TGTGCCAGCAGTCAGCCGGAAGGCGGGCAGCCCCAGCATTTT; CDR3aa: CASSQPEGGQPQHF
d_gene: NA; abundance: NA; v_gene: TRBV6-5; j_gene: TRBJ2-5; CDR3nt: TGTGCCAGCAGTCCATGGGGGCCCCTAAAAGAGACCCAGTACTTC; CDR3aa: CASSPWGPLKETQYF
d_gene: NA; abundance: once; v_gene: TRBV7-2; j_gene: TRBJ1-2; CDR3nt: TGTGCCAGCAGCTTAGCGGGGGTTGCGGGGGATGGCTACACCTTC; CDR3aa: CASSLAGVAGDGYTF
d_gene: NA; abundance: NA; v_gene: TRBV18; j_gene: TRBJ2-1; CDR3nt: TGTGCCAGCTCACCACCCCAGACCTACAATGAGCAGTTCTTC; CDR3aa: CASSPPQTYNEQFF
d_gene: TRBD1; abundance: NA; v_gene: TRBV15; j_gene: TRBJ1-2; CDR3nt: TGTGCCACCAGCAAGGTACAGGCAGGGGGTATTGGCTACACCTTC; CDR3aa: CATSKVQAGGIGYTF
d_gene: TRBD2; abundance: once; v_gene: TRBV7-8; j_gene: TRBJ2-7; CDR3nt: TGTGCCAGCAGCTTATGGTTTTCACGGGGGGTCTACGAGCAGTACTTC; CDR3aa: CASSLWFSRGVYEQYF